These 22 T cell receptor beta chains were sequenced from one sample in a study of PD-1 blockade in mismatch repair-deficient tumors. Repertoires were generated with immunoSEQ multiplex PCR, while TCRdb's copy carries only in-frame clones and drops some. The data contain under 50,000 clones, 77% of them singletons. This specimen consisted of PBMCs, obtained before pembrolizumab treatment. Receptors originate from an adult with mismatch repair-deficient cancer.

This clone was found once. V gene TRBV28 combines with J gene TRBJ2-1; D gene ambiguous. Trimming removed 7 bases from V and 2 bases from J, with 12 bases in between. This CDR3 comprises 14 residues. Germline values: CDR1 MDHEN, CDR2 SYDVKM. The DNA of the CDR3 is TGTGCCAGCAATCTACTCCCTACCTACAATGAGCAGTTCTTC. Residues: CASNLLPTYNEQFF.

The CDR3 here is CASSAKTSGSVTEQYF. CDR3 bases: TGTGCCAGCAGCGCCAAGACTAGCGGGAGCGTAACCGAGCAGTACTTC. The chain recombines TRBV9 with TRBJ2-7, with TRBD2 identical over 12 bases. The CDR3 is made up of 16 amino acids. V trimming: 3 bases; J trimming: 6 bases; junction bases outside the gene matches: 10. Germline V gene data show CDR1 as SGDLS and CDR2 as YYNGEE.

The chain joins TRBV25-1 to TRBJ1-5, with TRBD1 identical over 8 bases. Losses at the gene ends were 4 bases for V and 5 bases for J; bases not matched to a gene: 4. The CDR3 spans 14 residues. Germline CDR1 and CDR2: MGHDK and SYGVNS. CDR3 DNA sequence: TGTGCCAGCAGTGGGACAGGGAGCCATCAGCCCCAGCATTTT. Translation: CASSGTGSHQPQHF.

The rearrangement joins TRBV2 to TRBJ2-1, with a tentative D call TRBD1 (5 bases). The length of the CDR3 is 12 residues. V dropped 4 bases and J dropped 5 bases, with 6 bases sitting between them. The germline CDR1 and CDR2 sequences are SNHLY and FYNNEI. DNA for the CDR3: TGTGCCAGCAGTGCCAGGGACAATGAGCAGTTCTTC. It specifies CASSARDNEQFF.

V usage is TRBV10-3 and J usage is TRBJ1-1; weak D call: TRBD1 (6 bases). The CDR3 contains 12 residues. The V end was cut by 11 bases, the J end by 1 base, with 11 bases between. The germline gives CDR1 ENHRY, CDR2 SYGVKD. This CDR3 reads CASMTGNTEAFF. The CDR3 DNA sequence: TGTGCCTCCATGACAGGGAACACTGAAGCTTTCTTT.

This clone was seen only a few times. V and J are TRBV27 and TRBJ2-1, with D possibly being TRBD2 (6 bases). V was clipped by 5 bases and J by 7 bases, with 21 bases between them. CDR3 length: 16 residues. Germline V gives CDR1 MNHEY, CDR2 SMNVEV (reference sequence). CDR3 sequence: CASSPLPGEGLNEQFF. CDR3 bases: TGTGCCAGCAGTCCCCTTCCGGGGGAAGGATTGAATGAGCAGTTCTTC.

By sample share, this clone is medium-sized. The chain uses TRBV7-8 and TRBJ2-7, with 8 bases identical to TRBD1. Germline CDR1 is SGHVS and CDR2 is FQNEAQ. V shed 5 bases and J 3 bases; nucleotides not matched to a gene: 6. This CDR3 is built from 14 residues. DNA of the CDR3: TGTGCCAGCAGCACGGGACAGGTATTCTACGAGCAGTACTTC. Its translation is CASSTGQVFYEQYF.

The V gene is TRBV16, the J gene TRBJ2-2, with D possibly matching TRBD2 (5 bases). Trimming shortened V by 4 bases and J by 0 bases, and 9 bases separated the two germline ends. The germline V gene has CDR1 KGHSY and CDR2 FQNENV. This CDR3 region has 15 residues. CDR3 loop: CASSRLNANTGELFF. The CDR3 DNA is TGTGCCAGCAGCCGACTAAACGCGAACACCGGGGAGCTGTTTTTT.

The chain uses TRBV4-1 and TRBJ1-4; 8 bases align to TRBD1. V gave up 0 bases and J gave up 10 bases; unmatched junction bases: 4. The length of the CDR3 is 14 residues. Germline CDR1 is MGHRA and CDR2 is YSYEKL. The chain's CDR3 is CASSQDTGGGKLFF. The CDR3 nucleotides are TGCGCCAGCAGCCAAGATACAGGGGGAGGAAAACTGTTTTTT.

The genes are TRBV5-1 and TRBJ2-7, with 9 bases fitting TRBD1. With V trimmed by 0 bases and J by 2 bases, 3 bases remained unmatched. Germline V gene data show CDR1 as SGHRS and CDR2 as YFSETQ. CDR3 length: 15 amino acids. Written as DNA, the CDR3 is TGCGCCAGCAGCTTGGGACAGGGGGTGACCTACGAGCAGTACTTC. Residues: CASSLGQGVTYEQYF.

J is TRBJ2-6 and V is TRBV10-1, with D perhaps TRBD2 (7 bases). This CDR3 contains 18 residues. Germline CDR1 WNHNN, CDR2 SYGVQD (reference sequence). Trimming shortened V by 6 bases and J by 2 bases, and 20 bases separated the two germline ends. The CDR3 nucleotides are TGCGCCAGCAGCGCTAGGCGGGGGCCGAATGCTGGGGCCAACGTCCTGACTTTC. This encodes CASSARRGPNAGANVLTF.

The gene calls are TRBV11-2 and TRBJ2-1; TRBD1 matches at 7 bases. V was pared by 5 bases and J by 9 bases, with 13 bases of the junction left unmatched. Germline V CDR1 and CDR2: SGHAT, FQNNGV. The CDR3 length is 15 residues. The DNA for the CDR3 is TGTGCCAGCAGCGCCGCCGGGACAGTCAATTTTGAGCAGTTCTTC. Its protein is CASSAAGTVNFEQFF.

This clone was recorded a few times. The chain employs TRBV7-2 and TRBJ2-7, with D possibly being TRBD2 (6 bases). V was shortened by 5 bases and J by 2 bases, with 13 bases between the two germline ends. The germline CDR1 and CDR2 sequences are SGHTA and FQGNSA. The CDR3 sequence is 14 residues long. Here the CDR3 reads CASSPRGSAYEQYF. CDR3 nucleotide sequence: TGTGCCAGCAGCCCCCGGGGGAGCGCCTACGAGCAGTACTTC.

The V and J genes are TRBV5-4 and TRBJ2-5; 11 bases agree with TRBD2. The CDR3 contains 15 residues. Germline assignment: CDR1 SGHNT and CDR2 YYREEE (reference sequence). V shed 6 bases, J shed 4 bases, and the junction held 8 bases outside the gene matches. In DNA form, the CDR3 reads TGTGCCAGCACCATAGCGGGAGGGCGAGCAGAGACCCAGTACTTC. Amino acid sequence: CASTIAGGRAETQYF.

The V call is TRBV9, the J call TRBJ2-1; TRBD2 agrees at 8 bases. J was trimmed by 6 bases and V by 0 bases; bases with no gene match: 5. Germline-derived CDR1 and CDR2 are SGDLS and YYNGEE. The CDR3 totals 15 residues. The CDR3 loop is CASSVEGTRVNEQFF. The CDR3 nucleotides are TGTGCCAGCAGCGTAGAAGGGACTAGGGTCAATGAGCAGTTCTTC.

The chain combines TRBV9 with TRBJ2-7; a possible D gene is TRBD1 (6 bases). The CDR3 is made up of 14 amino acids. The germline CDR1 and CDR2 sequences are SGDLS and YYNGEE. V shed 3 bases and J shed 3 bases, with 13 bases lying between them. The CDR3 nucleotides are TGTGCCAGCAGCGGCCCAGGGGAGAACTACGAGCAGTACTTC. It specifies CASSGPGENYEQYF.

The V call is TRBV11-2, the J call TRBJ2-3, with 10 nucleotides matching TRBD1. This CDR3 is 16 amino acids long. Germline V gives CDR1 SGHAT, CDR2 FQNNGV. V was pared by 2 bases and J by 3 bases, with 5 bases of the junction left unmatched. CDR3 bases: TGTGCCAGCAGCTTAACAGGGACAGGGGAGACAGATACGCAGTATTTT. Amino acids: CASSLTGTGETDTQYF. Filled out from reference TRBV11-2 and TRBJ2-3, the complete variable domain reads EAGVAQSPRYKIIEKRQSVAFWCNPISGHATLYWYQQILGQGPKLLIQFQNNGVVDDSQLPKDRFSAERLKGVDSTLKIQPAKLEDSAVYLCASSLTGTGETDTQYFGPGTRLTVL.

The chain links TRBV7-9 to TRBJ2-1, with 11 bases that match TRBD2. Germline loops: CDR1 SEHNR, CDR2 FQNEAQ (reference sequence). The V and J ends lost 1 base and 7 bases, in that order; junction bases with no gene match: 3. The CDR3 is 15 amino acids. The CDR3 sequence: CASSLVSSGRNEQFF. The CDR3 nucleotides read TGTGCCAGCAGCTTAGTGTCTAGCGGGAGGAATGAGCAGTTCTTC.

This chain uses TRBV27 with TRBJ1-2; tentatively, D is TRBD1 (6 bases). Germline values: CDR1 MNHEY, CDR2 SMNVEV (reference sequence). CDR3 size: 14 residues. V lost 6 bases and J lost 6, with 17 bases in between. CDR3 loop: CASRARGDFNGYTF. The CDR3 DNA reads as TGTGCCAGCAGGGCTAGGGGGGACTTTAATGGCTACACCTTC.

The rearrangement uses TRBV27 and TRBJ2-1; no definite D call. Germline CDR1 MNHEY, CDR2 SMNVEV (reference sequence). Trimming took off 5 bases at V and 0 bases at J, with 17 bases between the two ends. The CDR3 runs to 17 residues. In nucleotides, the CDR3 is TGTGCCAGCAGTCACTTCCCTCCTTCCAGCTCCTACAATGAGCAGTTCTTC. This encodes CASSHFPPSSSYNEQFF.

The chain carries TRBV7-3 and TRBJ2-3; maybe TRBD1 (6 bases). V was clipped by 5 bases and J by 0 bases, with 12 bases between them. The CDR3 loop spans 15 amino acids. Germline CDR1 SGHTA, CDR2 FQGTGA. CDR3 in amino acids: CASSRDGQSTDTQYF. The CDR3 nucleotides are TGTGCCAGCAGCCGCGATGGACAGAGCACAGATACGCAGTATTTT.

The chain combines TRBV19 with TRBJ1-1, with D maybe TRBD1 (5 bases). The V end lost 3 bases, the J end lost 1 base, and 6 bases lay between the germline ends. CDR1 and CDR2 (germline): LNHDA, SQIVND (reference sequence). This CDR3 is built from 13 residues. CDR3 loop: CASSIQGNTEAFF. The CDR3 coding sequence is TGTGCCAGTAGTATCCAGGGGAACACTGAAGCTTTCTTT. The full variable domain, with the rest looked up from reference TRBV19 and TRBJ1-1, is DGGITQSPKYLFRKEGQNVTLSCEQNLNHDAMYWYRQDPGQGLRLIYYSQIVNDFQKGDIAEGYSVSREKKESFPLTVTSAQKNPTAFYLCASSIQGNTEAFFGQGTRLTVV.